A single sample gave rise to the 6 T cell receptor beta chains below, sequenced in a study of metastatic and nonmetastatic thyroid tumors. Not a single patient had been given any form of treatment at any point before undergoing thyroid surgery. TCRdb recomputed clones from the PCR reads via MiXCR. The sample includes under 30,000 clones, around 15% of them seen just once. Specimen: blood. The receptors originated from a male donor with papillary thyroid cancer or a benign thyroid nodule (not recorded which). Some clones in this sample may be carry-over from other donors' samples.

This clone was recorded a few times. The chain employs TRBV5-6 and TRBJ2-3; D call uncertain. The CDR3 extends over 14 amino acids. Trimming left V 3 bases short and J 3 bases short, with 11 bases between. From germline, CDR1 is SGHDT and CDR2 YYEEEE. The chain's CDR3 is CASSSGLGTDTQYF. The CDR3 region has the DNA TGTGCCAGCAGCTCGGGTTTGGGAACAGATACGCAGTATTTT.

This clone was observed many times. The J gene is TRBJ2-3, the V gene TRBV19; TRBD2 aligns across 8 bases. CDR1 LNHDA and CDR2 SQIVND come from the germline V gene (reference sequence). J lost 3 bases, V lost 5 bases, and 4 bases had no gene match. The CDR3 is 14 amino acids. This chain's CDR3 is CASSDRGGTDTQYF. CDR3 nucleotide sequence: TGTGCCAGTAGTGACCGGGGGGGAACAGATACGCAGTATTTT.

This clone occurred many times. The rearrangement uses TRBV7-9 and TRBJ1-2; no clear D gene. Germline V gene data show CDR1 as SEHNR and CDR2 as FQNEAQ (reference sequence). The V end was cut by 5 bases, the J end by 7 bases, with 17 bases between. The CDR3 sequence is 14 residues long. In nucleotides, the CDR3 is TGTGCCAGCAGCACCAGCCAGGTTTCCCGTGGCTACACCTTC. It translates to CASSTSQVSRGYTF.

This clone was counted many times. The genes are TRBV6-1 and TRBJ1-2, with a tentative D call TRBD1 (5 bases). Looked up from germline, CDR1 is MNHNS and CDR2 is SASEGT. V was clipped by 5 bases and J by 2 bases, with 12 bases between them. This CDR3 is 14 amino acids long. As DNA, the CDR3 is TGTGCCAGCAGTTCGTCGGGACCCAACTATGGCTACACCTTC. Translation gives CASSSSGPNYGYTF.

There are many counts of this clone. The CDR3, as DNA: TGTGCCTCCCACTACAGGGGAAAGGCCGGGGAGCTGTTTTTT. Translated, it gives CASHYRGKAGELFF. The V call is TRBV30, the J call TRBJ2-2; 7 positions agree with TRBD1. The CDR3 runs 14 residues. V was pared by 7 bases and J by 6 bases, with 11 bases of the junction left unmatched. Per germline, CDR1 GTSNPN and CDR2 SVGIG (reference sequence).

The rearrangement uses TRBV2 and TRBJ1-2, with TRBD1 matching 7 bases. CDR1 is SNHLY, CDR2 FYNNEI, per germline. After removal of 6 bases from V and 7 bases from J, the junction contained 11 bases not matched to a gene. This CDR3 spans 14 amino acids. The CDR3, as DNA: TGTGCCAGCAGATGGCTGGAGACAGGGTTTGGCTACACCTTC. It specifies CASRWLETGFGYTF.